Detailed here is one T cell receptor beta chain. V gave up 0 bases and J gave up 8 bases; unmatched junction bases: 12. The CDR3 runs 16 residues. In germline, CDR1 is MNHEY, CDR2 SMNVEV (reference sequence). The data belong to a study of OX40 agonist ivuxolimab in advanced cancers. Profiling relied on immunoSEQ multiplex PCR, and the TCRdb table lists in-frame clones only, not all of them. The sample records roughly 87,000 clones, approximately 91% being singletons. This specimen was CD4+ or CD8+ T cells sorted from blood, taken in a trial of the OX40 agonist ivuxolimab. The receptor was derived from an adult with an advanced solid tumor such as melanoma, head and neck, liver or kidney cancer. The V gene is TRBV27, the J gene TRBJ1-2; 7 nucleotides line up with TRBD1. CDR3 coding DNA: TGTGCCAGCAGTTTATCTCCATACAGGGGCGCCTGGGGCTACACCTTC. It is translated as CASSLSPYRGAWGYTF.